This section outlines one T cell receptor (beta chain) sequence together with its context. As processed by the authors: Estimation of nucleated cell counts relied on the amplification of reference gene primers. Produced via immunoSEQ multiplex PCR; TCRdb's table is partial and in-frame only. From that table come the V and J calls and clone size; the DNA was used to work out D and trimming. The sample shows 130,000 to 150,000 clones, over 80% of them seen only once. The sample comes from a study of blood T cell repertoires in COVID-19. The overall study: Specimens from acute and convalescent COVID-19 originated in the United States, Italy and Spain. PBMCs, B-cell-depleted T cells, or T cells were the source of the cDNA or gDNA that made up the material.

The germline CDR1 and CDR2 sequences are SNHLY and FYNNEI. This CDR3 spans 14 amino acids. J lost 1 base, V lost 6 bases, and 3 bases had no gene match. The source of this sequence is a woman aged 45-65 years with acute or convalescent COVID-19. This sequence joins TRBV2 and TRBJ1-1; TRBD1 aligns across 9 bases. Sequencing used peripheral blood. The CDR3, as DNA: TGTGCCAGCAGGGCGGGACAGGGGAACACTGAAGCTTTCTTT. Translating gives CASRAGQGNTEAFF.